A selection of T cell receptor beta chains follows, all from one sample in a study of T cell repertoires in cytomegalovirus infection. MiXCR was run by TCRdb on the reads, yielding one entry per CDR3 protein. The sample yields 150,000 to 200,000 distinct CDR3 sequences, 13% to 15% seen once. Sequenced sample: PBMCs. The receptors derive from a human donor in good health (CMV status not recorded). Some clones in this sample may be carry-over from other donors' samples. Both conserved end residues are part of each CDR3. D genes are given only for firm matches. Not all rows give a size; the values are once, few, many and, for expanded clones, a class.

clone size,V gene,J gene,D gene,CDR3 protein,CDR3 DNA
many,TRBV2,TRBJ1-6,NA,CASSDTGKNSPLHF,TGTGCCAGCAGCGATACAGGGAAAAATTCACCCCTCCACTTT
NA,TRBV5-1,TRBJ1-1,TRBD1,CASSSRDRGGTEAFF,TGCGCCAGCAGCTCCCGGGACAGGGGGGGCACTGAAGCTTTCTTT
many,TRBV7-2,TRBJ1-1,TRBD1,CASSFGTGGTEAFF,TGTGCCAGCAGCTTCGGGACAGGGGGCACTGAAGCTTTCTTT
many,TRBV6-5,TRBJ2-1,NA,CASSYSPGLPTSEQFF,TGTGCCAGCAGTTACTCACCGGGCTTACCCACAAGTGAGCAGTTCTTC
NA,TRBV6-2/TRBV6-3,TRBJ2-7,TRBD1,CASSGTGFEQYF,TGTGCCAGCAGCGGGACAGGGTTCGAGCAGTACTTC
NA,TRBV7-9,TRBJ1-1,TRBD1,CASSSGGAAEAFF,TGTGCCAGCAGCTCAGGGGGGGCCGCTGAAGCTTTCTTT
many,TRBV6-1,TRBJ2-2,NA,CASSGRLDLNTGELFF,TGTGCCAGCAGCGGACGGTTGGATTTGAACACCGGGGAGCTGTTTTTT
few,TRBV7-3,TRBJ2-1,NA,CASSLHRDYNEQFF,TGTGCCAGCAGCTTACACAGGGACTACAATGAGCAGTTCTTC
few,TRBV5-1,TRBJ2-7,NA,CASSFGTGVYEQYF,TGCGCCAGCAGCTTTGGCACGGGCGTCTACGAGCAGTACTTC
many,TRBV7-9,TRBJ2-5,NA,CASSLEGARNRETQYF,TGTGCCAGCAGCTTGGAAGGGGCCAGAAACAGGGAGACCCAGTACTTC
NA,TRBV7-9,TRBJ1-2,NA,CASSLALPGFNYGYTF,TGTGCCAGCAGCTTAGCTCTCCCGGGCTTTAACTATGGCTACACCTTC
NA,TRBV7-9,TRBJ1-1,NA,CASSPGQIKPSNTEAFF,TGTGCCAGCAGCCCTGGACAGATAAAGCCATCGAACACTGAAGCTTTCTTT
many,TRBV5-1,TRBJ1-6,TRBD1,CASSSTGITNSPNNSPLHF,TGCGCCAGCAGCTCGACAGGGATTACAAACTCCCCTAATAATTCACCCCTCCACTTT
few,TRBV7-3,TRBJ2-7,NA,CASSLEAGISEQYF,TGTGCCAGCAGCTTAGAAGCAGGAATCAGCGAGCAGTACTTC
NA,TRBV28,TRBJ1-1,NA,CASKKGGTEAFF,TGTGCCAGCAAGAAGGGGGGCACTGAAGCTTTCTTT
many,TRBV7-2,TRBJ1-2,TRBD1,CASSLMGTGKGYTF,TGTGCCAGCAGCTTAATGGGGACAGGGAAGGGCTACACCTTC
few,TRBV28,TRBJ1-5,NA,CASSLEVGQGGNQPQHF,TGTGCCAGCAGTTTAGAGGTGGGGCAGGGCGGCAATCAGCCCCAGCATTTT
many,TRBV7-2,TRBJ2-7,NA,CASSPTGRSSYEQYF,TGTGCCAGCAGCCCCACGGGGCGGAGCTCCTACGAGCAGTACTTC
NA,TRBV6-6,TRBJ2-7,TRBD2,CASSYSVSREWEQYF,TGTGCCAGCAGTTACTCGGTATCGCGGGAGTGGGAGCAGTACTTC
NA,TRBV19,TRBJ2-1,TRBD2,CASSLTGGGTSGRARRDEQFF,TGTGCCAGTAGTCTAACAGGGGGCGGGACTAGCGGGAGGGCCAGGAGAGATGAGCAGTTCTTC
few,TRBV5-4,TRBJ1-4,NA,CASSSLGANEKLFF,TGTGCCAGCAGCTCCCTCGGAGCTAATGAAAAACTGTTTTTT
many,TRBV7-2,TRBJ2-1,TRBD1,CASSRDRLTYEQFF,TGTGCCAGCAGTCGGGACAGACTTACTTATGAGCAGTTCTTC
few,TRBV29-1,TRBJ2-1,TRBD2,CSAGGTSLYEQFF,TGCAGCGCTGGAGGGACTAGTCTCTATGAGCAGTTCTTC
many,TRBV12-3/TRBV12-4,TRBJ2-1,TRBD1,CASSDRGGNEQFF,TGTGCCAGCAGTGACAGGGGGGGCAATGAGCAGTTCTTC
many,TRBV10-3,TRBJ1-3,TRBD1,CAITRTGPGNTIYF,TGTGCCATCACCCGGACAGGACCTGGAAACACCATATATTTT